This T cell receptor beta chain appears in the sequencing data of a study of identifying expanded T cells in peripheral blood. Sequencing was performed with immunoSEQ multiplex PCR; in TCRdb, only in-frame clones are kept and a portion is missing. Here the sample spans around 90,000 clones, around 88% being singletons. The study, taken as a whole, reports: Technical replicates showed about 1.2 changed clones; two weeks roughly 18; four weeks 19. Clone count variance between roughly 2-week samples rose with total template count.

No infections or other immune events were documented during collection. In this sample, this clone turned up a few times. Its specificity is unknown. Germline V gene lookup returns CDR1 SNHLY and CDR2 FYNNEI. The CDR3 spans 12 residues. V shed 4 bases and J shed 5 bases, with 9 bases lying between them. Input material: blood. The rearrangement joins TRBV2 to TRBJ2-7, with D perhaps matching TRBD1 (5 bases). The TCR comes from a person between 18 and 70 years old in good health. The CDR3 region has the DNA TGTGCCAGCAGTGCATCAGGGAACGAGCAGTACTTC. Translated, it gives CASSASGNEQYF.